The clone carrying this T cell receptor (beta chain) was seen a few times. The length of the CDR3 is 15 residues. Germline CDR1 reads LNHDA; CDR2 reads SQIVND (reference sequence). The V and J ends lost 3 bases and 1 base, in that order; junction bases with no gene match: 2. These data are taken from a study of blood T cell repertoires in COVID-19. At the level of the study: The analysed material was cDNA or gDNA that came from T cells, B-cell-depleted T cells, or PBMCs.

Sequencing was performed with immunoSEQ multiplex PCR; in TCRdb, only in-frame clones are kept and a portion is missing. The sample shows fewer than 200,000 clones, more than 80% of them seen only once. The sequence was collected from a woman between 55 and 75 years old with acute or convalescent COVID-19. Sequenced sample: peripheral blood. This chain links TRBV19 with TRBJ1-4; 7 bases fit TRBD1. The CDR3 is CASSISGGTNEKLFF. CDR3 nucleotide sequence: TGTGCCAGTAGTATCTCAGGGGGAACTAATGAAAAACTGTTTTTT.